A selection of T cell receptor beta chains follows, all from one sample in a study of blood T cells in healthy people across ages. TCRdb reprocessed the 5' RACE reads with MiXCR, giving one entry per CDR3 protein. The profile covers about 580,000 distinct CDR3 sequences, with around 50% appearing a single time and approximately 25% taken by the ten largest. The source material was blood. These receptors all stem from a man older than 75 in good health. CDR3s include the opening cysteine and the closing phenylalanine or tryptophan. The D gene is left open where the match is weak. Clone size, where shown, is once, few, many, or a class for clones that have expanded.

TRBJ2-1 | . | . | TRBV6-2/TRBV6-3 | TGTGCCAGCAGTCCCCTGGGGGCAGGCGGTGAGCAGTTCTTC | CASSPLGAGGEQFF
TRBJ2-2 | . | . | TRBV20-1 | TGCAGTGCTAGCCGACAGGTCCCGAACACCGGGGAGCTGTTTTTT | CSASRQVPNTGELFF
TRBJ2-4 | . | . | TRBV6-5 | TGTGCCAGCACCAGCCGGGGGGCGAACATTCAGTACTTC | CASTSRGANIQYF
TRBJ2-7 | . | . | TRBV28 | TGTGCCATCCCGCGCTCCTACGAGCAGTACTTC | CAIPRSYEQYF
TRBJ2-5 | . | . | TRBV30 | TGTGCCTGGATCCCCAGGCGCCAAGAGACCCAGTACTTC | CAWIPRRQETQYF
TRBJ1-6 | few | TRBD1 | TRBV12-3/TRBV12-4 | TGTGCCAGCAGTTTTCGGGGACAGGGGAATTCACCCCTCCACTTT | CASSFRGQGNSPLHF
TRBJ1-1 | . | . | TRBV6-6 | TGTGCCGTTCTTTCCCAGTCCTCGGGGACTTTCTTT | CAVLSQSSGTFF
TRBJ2-3 | . | TRBD1 | TRBV20-1 | TGCAGTGCTGGGGGACAGGGGGCAACAGATACGCAGTATTTT | CSAGGQGATDTQYF
TRBJ1-6 | few | TRBD1 | TRBV5-1 | TGCGCCAGCAGTTTCGGACAGGGTACTTCACCCCTCCACTTT | CASSFGQGTSPLHF
TRBJ2-3 | . | . | TRBV12-3/TRBV12-4 | TGTGCCAGCAGTTTATATAGGGGCCCGCCAGATACGCAGTATTTT | CASSLYRGPPDTQYF
TRBJ2-7 | once | . | TRBV3-1 | TGTGCCAGCAGCCAAGGTGTCGCTTCGAGGGGCGGGCAGTACTTC | CASSQGVASRGGQYF
TRBJ2-4 | . | TRBD2 | TRBV20-1 | TGCAGTGCTGAGCGGGAGGGCCGGGACATTCAGTACTTC | CSAEREGRDIQYF
TRBJ1-2 | few | . | TRBV29-1 | TGCAGCGTTGAAGTGGCGGTCGATGGCTACACCTTC | CSVEVAVDGYTF
TRBJ2-3 | . | . | TRBV7-2 | TGTGCCAGCAGCTTAGAAATTTTAGTCCCCCGCGATACGCAGTATTTT | CASSLEILVPRDTQYF
TRBJ2-4 | . | TRBD2 | TRBV5-1 | TGCGCCAGCAGCTTCTCAGCGGGAAGTGGAAACATTCAGTACTTC | CASSFSAGSGNIQYF
TRBJ2-5 | . | TRBD2 | TRBV20-1 | TGCAGTGCTAGAGATATGACTTCCGGGACTAAAGAGACCCAGTACTTC | CSARDMTSGTKETQYF
TRBJ2-1 | once | TRBD2 | TRBV20-1 | TGCAGTACTAGAGAACCCAGCGGGAGATATGGTGAGCAGTTCTTC | CSTREPSGRYGEQFF
TRBJ2-5 | . | TRBD2 | TRBV20-1 | TGCAGTGCTAGAGATTGGGCGGGGGTTGAAGAGACCCAGTACTTC | CSARDWAGVEETQYF
TRBJ1-2 | . | . | TRBV20-1 | TGCAGTGCAGTTCAAACCGGGACAAGTGAGGATGGCTACACCTTC | CSAVQTGTSEDGYTF
TRBJ2-1 | . | TRBD2 | TRBV2 | TGTGCCAGCAGTGTCGGGAGGGCCCGACGGAATGAGCAGTTCTTC | CASSVGRARRNEQFF
TRBJ1-1 | . | . | TRBV20-1 | TGCAGTGCTAGCAGGGAGGGGATGAACACTGAAGCTTTCTTT | CSASREGMNTEAFF